This TCR beta chain emerged from a study of spatial heterogeneity in lung cancer (dated by TCRdb to the late 2010s). About the full investigation: Beta-chain transcripts were consistently detected in greater numbers than alpha-chain transcripts, which likely reflects a higher abundance of beta-chain transcripts. At surgery, both alpha and beta chains were TCR-sequenced in under 250 tumor regions, approximately 64 matched nontumor lung samples and a few dozen PBMC samples. In the raw uncorrected reads, each unique combination of TCR and UMI appeared more than ten times on average. Nonsynonymous mutation counts, determined by whole-exome sequencing of tumor tissue, were related to features of the TCR repertoire. The study quantitatively compared TCR alpha and beta repertoires across multiple tumor regions, matched nontumor lung and blood in non-small cell lung cancer. What the work shows at the level of the full study, not this receptor alone: Additional single-cell paired TCR alpha and beta sequencing was considered necessary to confirm, at a functional level, the hypothesis that regional TCRs recognize regional mutations. Ubiquitous expanded tumor TCRs were detected in blood more often at tumor resection than at routine follow-up.

This clonotype showed up many times. Its antigen specificity is not known. Qualities for individual bases were not recorded, and no much larger clone is one base off. The CDR3 holds 12 amino acids from the cysteine to the phenylalanine. The read is trimmed to its CDR3 DNA, 36 bases read in frame from base 1. CDR1 and CDR2 (MNHEY, SVGAGI) derive from the germline V gene. Trimming costs V 4 bases and J 4 bases, and their ends lie 5 bases apart. The time point label, as the study defines it: sample taken at primary tumor resection. Samples were obtained from over 70 patients with early-stage, untreated non-small cell lung cancer from the lung TRACERx cohort. For TCR sequencing, whole RNA was extracted from tumor and nontumor lung tissue, or from cryopreserved PBMC samples, and no cell sorting was done. Patients were selected for TCR sequencing only if sufficient RNA was available from at least two tumor regions.

The library was obtained by 5' RACE. The sample was run on a NextSeq 500. To allow correction of PCR and sequencing errors, the TCR library protocol tagged every TCR cDNA molecule with a unique molecular identifier. For the original study's pipeline: TCR identification, UMI-based error correction and CDR3 extraction were performed with Decombinator tools. TCRs above a frequency of 2 per 1,000, corresponding to the top 1% of the tumor frequency distribution, were defined as expanded. Renyi diversity was calculated using the R vegan package after each repertoire was subsampled 100 times to 5,000 TCRs. To build CDR3 similarity networks, amino acid triplet string-kernel similarity was used, and CDR3s were connected when their pairwise similarity was above 0.82. TCRdb itself trimmed the public reads at Q25 with fastp, ran MiXCR and retained productive beta chains. Under each unique CDR3 protein, matching rows form one entry showing the most common genes and DNA. The V and J calls, along with clone size, are taken from TCRdb and not from the paper's own processing. This sample gives tens of thousands of distinct CDR3 sequences in total; about 6.5% of them show up just once. The ten most abundant clones make up roughly 45% of the sample.

This sample comprised PBMCs, obtained at surgery. This chain joins TRBV6-5 to TRBJ1-5; the D gene cannot be named for sure. The clonotype comes from a female donor with early-stage non-small cell lung cancer. This receptor carries the CDR3 CASSSQNQPQHF. The DNA sequence follows: TGTGCCAGCAGTTCCCAGAATCAGCCCCAGCATTTT.